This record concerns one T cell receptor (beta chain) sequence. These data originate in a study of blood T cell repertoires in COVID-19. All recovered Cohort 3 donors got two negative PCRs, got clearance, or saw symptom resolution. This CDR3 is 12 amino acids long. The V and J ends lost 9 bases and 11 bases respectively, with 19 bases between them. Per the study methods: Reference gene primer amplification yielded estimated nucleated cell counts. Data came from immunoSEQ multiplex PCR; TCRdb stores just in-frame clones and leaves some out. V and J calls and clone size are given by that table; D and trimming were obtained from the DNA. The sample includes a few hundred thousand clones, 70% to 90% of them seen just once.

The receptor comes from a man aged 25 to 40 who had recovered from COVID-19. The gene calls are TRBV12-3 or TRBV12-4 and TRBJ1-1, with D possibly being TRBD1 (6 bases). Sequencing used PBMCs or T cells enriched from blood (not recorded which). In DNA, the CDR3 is TGTGCCAGTTCATCGGGACATCTCTGGGCTTTCTTT. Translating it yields CASSSGHLWAFF.